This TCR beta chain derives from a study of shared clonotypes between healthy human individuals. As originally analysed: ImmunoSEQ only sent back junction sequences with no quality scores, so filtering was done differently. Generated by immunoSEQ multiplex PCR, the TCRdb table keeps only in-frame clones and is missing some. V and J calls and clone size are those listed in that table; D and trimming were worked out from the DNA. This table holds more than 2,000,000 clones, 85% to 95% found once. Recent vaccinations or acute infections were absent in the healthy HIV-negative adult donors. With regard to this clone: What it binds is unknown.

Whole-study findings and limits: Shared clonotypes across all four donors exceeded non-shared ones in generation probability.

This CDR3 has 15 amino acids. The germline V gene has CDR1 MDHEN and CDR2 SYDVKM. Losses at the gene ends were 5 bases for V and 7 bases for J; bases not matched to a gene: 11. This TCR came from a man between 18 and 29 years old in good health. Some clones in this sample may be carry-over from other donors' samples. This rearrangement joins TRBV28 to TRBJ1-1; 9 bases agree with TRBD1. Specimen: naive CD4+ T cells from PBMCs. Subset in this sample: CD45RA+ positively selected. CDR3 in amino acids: CASSLGGTGSNEAFF. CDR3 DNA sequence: TGTGCCAGCAGTCTCGGGGGGACAGGGAGTAATGAAGCTTTCTTT.